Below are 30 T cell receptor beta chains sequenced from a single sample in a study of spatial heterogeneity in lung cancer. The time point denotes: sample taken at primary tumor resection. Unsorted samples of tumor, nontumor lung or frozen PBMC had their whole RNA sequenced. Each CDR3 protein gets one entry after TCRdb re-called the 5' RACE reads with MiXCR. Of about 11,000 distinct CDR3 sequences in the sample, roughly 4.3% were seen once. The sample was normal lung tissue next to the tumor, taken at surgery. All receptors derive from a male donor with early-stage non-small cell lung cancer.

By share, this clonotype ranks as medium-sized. The CDR3 DNA reads as TGCAGCGTTGAGAGACAGGGTAATGAGCAGTTCTTC. It translates to CSVERQGNEQFF. This chain connects TRBV29-1 to TRBJ2-1; 7 positions match TRBD1. Germline CDR1 SQVTM, CDR2 ANQGSEA. This CDR3 is 12 amino acids long. V shed 3 bases and J 7 bases; nucleotides not matched to a gene: 3.

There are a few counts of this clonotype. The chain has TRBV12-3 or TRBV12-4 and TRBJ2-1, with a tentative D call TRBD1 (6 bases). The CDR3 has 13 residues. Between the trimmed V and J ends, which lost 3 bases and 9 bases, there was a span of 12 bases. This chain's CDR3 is CASSLAGEGEQFF. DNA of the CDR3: TGTGCCAGCAGTTTGGCAGGGGAAGGTGAGCAGTTCTTC.

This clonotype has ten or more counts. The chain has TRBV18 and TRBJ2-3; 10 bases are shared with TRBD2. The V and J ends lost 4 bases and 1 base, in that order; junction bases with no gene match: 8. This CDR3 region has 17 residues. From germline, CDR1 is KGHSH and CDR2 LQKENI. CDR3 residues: CASSQTLTSGGTDTQYF. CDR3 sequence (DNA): TGTGCCAGCTCACAGACGCTAACTAGCGGGGGCACAGATACGCAGTATTTT.

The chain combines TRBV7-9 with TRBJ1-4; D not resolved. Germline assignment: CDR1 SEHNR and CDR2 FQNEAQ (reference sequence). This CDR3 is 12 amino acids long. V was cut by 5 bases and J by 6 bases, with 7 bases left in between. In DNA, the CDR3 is TGTGCCAGCAGCCACAGAGATGAAAAACTGTTTTTT. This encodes CASSHRDEKLFF.

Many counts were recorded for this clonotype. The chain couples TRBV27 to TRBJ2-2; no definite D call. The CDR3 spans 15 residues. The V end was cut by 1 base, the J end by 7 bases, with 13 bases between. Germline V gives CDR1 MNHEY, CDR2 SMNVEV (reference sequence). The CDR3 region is CASSLFGLAGGELFF. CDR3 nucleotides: TGTGCCAGCAGTTTATTCGGGTTGGCTGGCGGGGAGCTGTTTTTT.

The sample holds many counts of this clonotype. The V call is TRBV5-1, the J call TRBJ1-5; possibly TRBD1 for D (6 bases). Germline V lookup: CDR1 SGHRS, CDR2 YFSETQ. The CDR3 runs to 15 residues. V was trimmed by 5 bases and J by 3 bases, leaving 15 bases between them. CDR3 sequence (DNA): TGCGCCAGCAGACCAGACCCGGGGGCCAATCAGCCCCAGCATTTT. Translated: CASRPDPGANQPQHF.

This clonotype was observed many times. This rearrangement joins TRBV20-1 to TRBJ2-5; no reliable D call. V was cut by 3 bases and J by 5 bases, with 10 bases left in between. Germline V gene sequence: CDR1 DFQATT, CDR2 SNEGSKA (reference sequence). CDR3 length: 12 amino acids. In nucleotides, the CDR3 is TGCAGTGCTAGTCAGGTTCGGGAGACCCAGTACTTC. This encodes CSASQVRETQYF.

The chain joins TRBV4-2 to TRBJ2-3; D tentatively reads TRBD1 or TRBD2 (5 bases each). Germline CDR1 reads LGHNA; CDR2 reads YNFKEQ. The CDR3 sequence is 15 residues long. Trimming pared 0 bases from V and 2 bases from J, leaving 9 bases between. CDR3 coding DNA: TGTGCCAGCAGCCAAGAAGTGGGGACCACAGATACGCAGTATTTT. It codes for CASSQEVGTTDTQYF.

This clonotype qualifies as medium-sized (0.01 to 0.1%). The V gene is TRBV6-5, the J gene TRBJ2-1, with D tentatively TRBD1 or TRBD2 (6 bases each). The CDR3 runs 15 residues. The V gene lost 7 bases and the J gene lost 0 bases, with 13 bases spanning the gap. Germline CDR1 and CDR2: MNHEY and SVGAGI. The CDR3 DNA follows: TGTGCCAGCAATTTAAAGGGGGGCTCCTACAATGAGCAGTTCTTC. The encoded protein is CASNLKGGSYNEQFF.

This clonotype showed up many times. The CDR3 loop reads CASSPGPSDTQYF. The CDR3 bases are TGTGCCAGCAGTCCCGGTCCCTCGGATACGCAGTATTTT. This chain connects TRBV6-6 to TRBJ2-3; D remains unclear. The CDR3 spans 13 residues. In germline, CDR1 is MNHNY, CDR2 SVGAGI (reference sequence). Trimming took off 5 bases at V and 6 bases at J, with 12 bases between the two ends.

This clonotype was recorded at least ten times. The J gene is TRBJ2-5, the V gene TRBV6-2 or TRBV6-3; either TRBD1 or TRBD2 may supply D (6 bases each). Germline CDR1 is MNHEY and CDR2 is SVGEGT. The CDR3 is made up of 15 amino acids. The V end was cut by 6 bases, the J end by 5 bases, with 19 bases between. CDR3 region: CASSRQRGGGETQYF. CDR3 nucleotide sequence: TGTGCCAGCAGCCGACAACGAGGAGGGGGTGAGACCCAGTACTTC.

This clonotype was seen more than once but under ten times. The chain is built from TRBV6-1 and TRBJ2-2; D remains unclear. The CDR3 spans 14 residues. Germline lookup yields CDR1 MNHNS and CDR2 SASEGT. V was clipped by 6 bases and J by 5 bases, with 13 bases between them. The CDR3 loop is CASRGWEATGELFF. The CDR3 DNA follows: TGTGCCAGCAGGGGGTGGGAAGCTACCGGGGAGCTGTTTTTT.

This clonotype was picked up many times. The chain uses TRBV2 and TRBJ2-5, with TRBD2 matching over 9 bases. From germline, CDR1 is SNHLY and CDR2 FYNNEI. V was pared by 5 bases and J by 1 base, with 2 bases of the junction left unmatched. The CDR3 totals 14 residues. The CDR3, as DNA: TGTGCCAGCAGTTTTAGCGGGGGCCAAGAGACCCAGTACTTC. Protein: CASSFSGGQETQYF. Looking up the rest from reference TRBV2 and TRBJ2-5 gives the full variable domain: EPEVTQTPSHQVTQMGQEVILRCVPISNHLYFYWYRQILGQKVEFLVSFYNNEISEKSEIFDDQFSVERPDGSNFTLKIRSTKLEDSAMYFCASSFSGGQETQYFGPGTRLLVL.

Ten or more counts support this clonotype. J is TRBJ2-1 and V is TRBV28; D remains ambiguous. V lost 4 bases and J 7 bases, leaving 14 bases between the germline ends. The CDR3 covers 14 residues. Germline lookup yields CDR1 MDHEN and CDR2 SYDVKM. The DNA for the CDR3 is TGTGCCAGCAGTTCCCGGGCCCGAAAGAATGAGCAGTTCTTC. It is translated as CASSSRARKNEQFF.

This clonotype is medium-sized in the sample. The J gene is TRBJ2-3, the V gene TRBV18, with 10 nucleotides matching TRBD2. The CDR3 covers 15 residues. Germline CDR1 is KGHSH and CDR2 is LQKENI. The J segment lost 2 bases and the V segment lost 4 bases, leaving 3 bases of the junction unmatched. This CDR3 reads CASSLAGGPTDTQYF. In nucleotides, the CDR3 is TGTGCCAGCTCACTAGCGGGAGGCCCCACAGATACGCAGTATTTT.

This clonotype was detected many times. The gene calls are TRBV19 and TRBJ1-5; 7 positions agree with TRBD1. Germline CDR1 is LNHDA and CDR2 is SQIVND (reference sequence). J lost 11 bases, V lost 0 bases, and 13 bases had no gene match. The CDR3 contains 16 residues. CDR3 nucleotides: TGTGCCAGTAGTATAGACCCCGGGGCAGGGGGATCCGCCCAGCATTTT. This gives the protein CASSIDPGAGGSAQHF.

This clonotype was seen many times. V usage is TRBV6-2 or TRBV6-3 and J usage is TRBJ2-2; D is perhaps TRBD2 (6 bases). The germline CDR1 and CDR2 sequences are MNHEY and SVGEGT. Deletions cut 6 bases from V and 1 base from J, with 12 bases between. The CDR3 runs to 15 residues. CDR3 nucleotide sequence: TGTGCCAGCAGGAATATGGGAGGGAACACCGGGGAGCTGTTTTTT. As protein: CASRNMGGNTGELFF.

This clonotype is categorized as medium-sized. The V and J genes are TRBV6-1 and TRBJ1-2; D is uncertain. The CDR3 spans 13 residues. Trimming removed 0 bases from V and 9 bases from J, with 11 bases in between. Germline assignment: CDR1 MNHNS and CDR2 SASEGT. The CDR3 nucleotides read TGTGCCAGCAGTGAAGCCCCAGGTCGAAGCTACACCTTC. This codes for CASSEAPGRSYTF.

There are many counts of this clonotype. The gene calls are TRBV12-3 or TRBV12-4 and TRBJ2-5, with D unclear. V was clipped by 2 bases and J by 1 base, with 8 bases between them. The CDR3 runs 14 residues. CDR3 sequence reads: CASSLQETQETQYF. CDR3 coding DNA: TGTGCCAGCAGTTTACAAGAGACCCAAGAGACCCAGTACTTC.

DNA for the CDR3: TGTGCCAGCAGCCGCCGGACAGGGTCCGGGGAGCTGTTTTTT. This gives the protein CASSRRTGSGELFF. The chain combines TRBV6-2 or TRBV6-3 with TRBJ2-2, with TRBD1 matching 8 bases. Germline lookup yields CDR1 MNHEY and CDR2 SVGEGT. The V segment lost 6 bases and the J segment 6 bases; nucleotides outside the gene matches: 6. The length of the CDR3 is 14 residues.

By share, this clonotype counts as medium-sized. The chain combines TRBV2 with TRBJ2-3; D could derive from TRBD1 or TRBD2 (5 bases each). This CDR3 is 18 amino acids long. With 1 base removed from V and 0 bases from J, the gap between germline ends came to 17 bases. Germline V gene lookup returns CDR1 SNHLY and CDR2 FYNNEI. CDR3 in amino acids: CASSEGFSGLLSTDTQYF. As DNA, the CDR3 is TGTGCCAGCAGTGAAGGTTTTTCGGGGCTGCTTAGCACAGATACGCAGTATTTT.

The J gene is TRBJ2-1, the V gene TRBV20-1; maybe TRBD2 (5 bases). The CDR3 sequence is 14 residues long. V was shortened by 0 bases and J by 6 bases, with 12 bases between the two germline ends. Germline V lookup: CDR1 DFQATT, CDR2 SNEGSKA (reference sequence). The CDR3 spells CSARDGSSANEQFF. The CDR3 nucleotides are TGCAGTGCTAGAGATGGGAGTTCGGCCAATGAGCAGTTCTTC.

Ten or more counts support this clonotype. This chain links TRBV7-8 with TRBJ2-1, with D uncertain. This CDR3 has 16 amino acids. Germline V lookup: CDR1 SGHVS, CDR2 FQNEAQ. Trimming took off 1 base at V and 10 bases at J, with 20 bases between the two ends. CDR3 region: CASSLGRSQSKGEQFF. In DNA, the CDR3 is TGTGCCAGCAGCTTAGGCAGGTCACAATCCAAAGGGGAGCAGTTCTTC.

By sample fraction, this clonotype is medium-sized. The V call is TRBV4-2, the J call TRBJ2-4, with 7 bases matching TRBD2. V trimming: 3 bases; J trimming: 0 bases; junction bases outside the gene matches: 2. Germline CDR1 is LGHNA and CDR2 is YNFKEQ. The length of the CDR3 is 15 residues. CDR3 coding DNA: TGTGCCAGCAGCCAGGCTAGCGGAGCCAAAAACATTCAGTACTTC. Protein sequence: CASSQASGAKNIQYF.

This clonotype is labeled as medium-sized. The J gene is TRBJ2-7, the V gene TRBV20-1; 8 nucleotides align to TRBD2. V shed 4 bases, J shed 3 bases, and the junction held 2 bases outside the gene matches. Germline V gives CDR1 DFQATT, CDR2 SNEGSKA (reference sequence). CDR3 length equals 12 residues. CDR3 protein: CSAKGLDYEQYF. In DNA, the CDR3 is TGCAGTGCTAAGGGACTAGACTACGAGCAGTACTTC.

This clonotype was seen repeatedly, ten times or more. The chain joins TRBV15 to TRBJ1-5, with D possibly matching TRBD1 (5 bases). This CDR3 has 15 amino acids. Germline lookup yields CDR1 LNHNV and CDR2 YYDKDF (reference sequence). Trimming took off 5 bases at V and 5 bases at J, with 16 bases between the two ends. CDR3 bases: TGTGCCACCAGCGCCCAGCGACTGGGGGATCAGCCCCAGCATTTT. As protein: CATSAQRLGDQPQHF.

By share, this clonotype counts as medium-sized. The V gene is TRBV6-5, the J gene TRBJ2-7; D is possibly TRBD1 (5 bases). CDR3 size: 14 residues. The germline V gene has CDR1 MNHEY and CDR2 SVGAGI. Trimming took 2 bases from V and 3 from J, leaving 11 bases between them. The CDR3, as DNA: TGTGCCAGCAGTTACGGACACACCAGCTACGAGCAGTACTTC. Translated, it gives CASSYGHTSYEQYF.

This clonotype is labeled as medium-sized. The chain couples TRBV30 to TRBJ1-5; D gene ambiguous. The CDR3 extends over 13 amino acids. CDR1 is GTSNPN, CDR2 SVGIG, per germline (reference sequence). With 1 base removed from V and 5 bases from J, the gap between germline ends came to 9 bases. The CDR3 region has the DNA TGTGCCTGGAGTGGGGCAGCCCATCAGCCCCAGCATTTT. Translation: CAWSGAAHQPQHF.

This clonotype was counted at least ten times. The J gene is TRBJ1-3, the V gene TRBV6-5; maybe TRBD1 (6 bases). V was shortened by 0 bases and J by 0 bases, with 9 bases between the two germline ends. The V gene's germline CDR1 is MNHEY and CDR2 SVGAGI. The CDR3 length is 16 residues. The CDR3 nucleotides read TGTGCCAGCAGTTACTCGGCGGACAGCTCTGGAAACACCATATATTTT. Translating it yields CASSYSADSSGNTIYF.

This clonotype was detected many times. The CDR3 DNA sequence: TGTGCCAGCTCACCAAGGGCAGGGGCTGAGCAGTTCTTC. It specifies CASSPRAGAEQFF. The rearrangement uses TRBV18 and TRBJ2-1; a weak D match, TRBD1 (6 bases). Per germline, CDR1 KGHSH and CDR2 LQKENI. The CDR3 has 13 residues. V lost 2 bases and J 9 bases, leaving 11 bases between the germline ends.